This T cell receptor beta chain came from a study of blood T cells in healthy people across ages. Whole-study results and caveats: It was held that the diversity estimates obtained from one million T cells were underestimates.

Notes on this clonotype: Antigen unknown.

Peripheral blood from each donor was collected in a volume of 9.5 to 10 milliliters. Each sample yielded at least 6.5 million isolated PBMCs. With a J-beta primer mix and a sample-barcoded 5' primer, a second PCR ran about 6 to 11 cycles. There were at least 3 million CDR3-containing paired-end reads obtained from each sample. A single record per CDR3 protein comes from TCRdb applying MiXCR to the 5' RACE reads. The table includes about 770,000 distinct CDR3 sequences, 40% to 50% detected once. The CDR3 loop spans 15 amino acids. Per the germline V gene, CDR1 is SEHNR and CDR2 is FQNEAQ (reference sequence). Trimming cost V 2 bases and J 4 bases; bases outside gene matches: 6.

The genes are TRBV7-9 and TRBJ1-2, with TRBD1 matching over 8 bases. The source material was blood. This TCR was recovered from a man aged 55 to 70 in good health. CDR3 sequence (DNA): TGTGCCAGCAGCTTACCTCGGACAGGGACCTATGGCTACACCTTC. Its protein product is CASSLPRTGTYGYTF.